A single sample gave rise to the 17 T cell receptor beta chains below, sequenced in a study of T cell responses to AZD1222 COVID-19 vaccine (dated by TCRdb to the early 2020s). Library construction relied on the immunoSEQ multiplex PCR assay. TCRdb obtained this table from immuneACCESS and retained in-frame rearrangements with V and J assigned. These tables miss some clones; where compared with another copy, unresolved V genes account for less than half of the shortfall, and the remainder is unexplained. Here the sample has 100,000 or so clones; around 90% occur a single time. Roughly 1.1% of the sample is held by the ten biggest clonotypes. The time point label, read with the paper, signifies: baseline before first vaccination. Sequenced here: peripheral blood, sampled on day 0 of AZD1222 vaccination. The origin of the receptors is an adult in good health.

The chain recombines TRBV9 with TRBJ1-2; D gene uncertain. CDR3 length equals 15 residues. V was pared by 2 bases and J by 1 base, with 12 bases between. Looked up from germline, CDR1 is SGDLS and CDR2 is YYNGEE. CDR3 in DNA: TGTGCCAGCAGCGTTTATGGCCGGAGTAACTATGGCTACACCTTC. Amino acid sequence: CASSVYGRSNYGYTF.

CDR3 residues: CASMHRADTEAFF. CDR3 nucleotide sequence: TGTGCCAGCATGCACAGGGCAGACACTGAAGCTTTCTTT. The rearrangement links TRBV7-8 to TRBJ1-1; D possibly corresponds to TRBD1 (6 bases). This CDR3 has 13 amino acids. The V end lost 7 bases, the J end lost 3 bases, and 12 bases lay between the germline ends. Per germline, CDR1 SGHVS and CDR2 FQNEAQ.

This sequence joins TRBV12-3 or TRBV12-4 and TRBJ1-1; maybe TRBD1 (5 bases). This CDR3 is built from 11 residues. V lost 11 bases and J lost 3, with 10 bases in between. CDR3 in amino acids: CASGGYTEAFF. The CDR3 bases are TGTGCCTCGGGGGGGTACACTGAAGCTTTCTTT.

The CDR3 loop is CASSDLRRDIQYF. The CDR3 region has the DNA TGTGCCAGCAGTGACCTGCGGAGGGACATTCAGTACTTC. This chain uses TRBV6-1 with TRBJ2-4; a weak D match, TRBD2 (6 bases). The CDR3 contains 13 residues. The germline V gene encodes CDR1 MNHNS and CDR2 SASEGT. Trimming pared 3 bases from V and 8 bases from J, leaving 11 bases between.

The chain links TRBV5-4 to TRBJ1-3; D may be TRBD1 (6 bases). CDR3 length equals 16 residues. Germline CDR1 and CDR2: SGHNT and YYREEE (reference sequence). With 4 bases removed from V and 0 bases from J, the gap between germline ends came to 14 bases. CDR3 sequence reads: CASSAGGGHSGNTIYF. CDR3 in DNA: TGTGCCAGCAGCGCCGGGGGGGGACACTCTGGAAACACCATATATTTT.

In this sample, this clone turned up once. The chain employs TRBV30 and TRBJ1-1, with D possibly TRBD1 on 5 matching bases. V was clipped by 5 bases and J by 4 bases, with 11 bases between them. CDR3 length: 12 amino acids. The germline V gene encodes CDR1 GTSNPN and CDR2 SVGIG (reference sequence). This chain's CDR3 is CAWDLGGTEAFF. DNA for the CDR3: TGTGCCTGGGACCTGGGGGGCACTGAAGCTTTCTTT.

This rearrangement joins TRBV5-4 to TRBJ1-1, with D unresolved. V was pared by 1 base and J by 1 base, with 11 bases between. From germline, CDR1 is SGHNT and CDR2 YYREEE (reference sequence). This CDR3 is 15 amino acids long. CDR3 nucleotide sequence: TGTGCCAGCAGCTTGAATCCCCGGGGGAACACTGAAGCTTTCTTT. Protein sequence: CASSLNPRGNTEAFF.

The chain is built from TRBV19 and TRBJ1-2; no clear D gene. CDR3 length: 14 amino acids. The germline V and J ends were trimmed by 4 bases and 0 bases, with 9 bases remaining between them. CDR1 LNHDA and CDR2 SQIVND come from the germline V gene (reference sequence). The CDR3 DNA follows: TGTGCCAGTAGTACGGACCTTACTAACTATGGCTACACCTTC. It yields the protein CASSTDLTNYGYTF.

The J gene is TRBJ1-2, the V gene TRBV12-3 or TRBV12-4; perhaps TRBD1 as D (5 bases). Deletions cut 0 bases from V and 5 bases from J, with 7 bases between. CDR3 length: 13 amino acids. This CDR3 reads CASSLARAYGYTF. Here the CDR3 DNA reads TGTGCCAGCAGTTTAGCCAGGGCTTATGGCTACACCTTC.

The chain is built from TRBV7-9 and TRBJ1-1; D remains unclear. Germline CDR1 reads SEHNR; CDR2 reads FQNEAQ (reference sequence). The V end lost 1 base, the J end lost 5 bases, and 8 bases lay between the germline ends. This CDR3 has 13 amino acids. CDR3 sequence reads: CASSLEGVTEAFF. In nucleotides, the CDR3 is TGTGCCAGCAGCTTAGAAGGAGTGACTGAAGCTTTCTTT.

The CDR3, as DNA: TGTGCCAGCAGTCCGGGAGGGGAAGCTTTCTTT. Translated: CASSPGGEAFF. The V gene is TRBV6-5, the J gene TRBJ1-1; D remains ambiguous. Germline CDR1 is MNHEY and CDR2 is SVGAGI. The CDR3 is 11 residues long. Trimming left V 5 bases short and J 8 bases short, with 9 bases between.

V and J are TRBV4-3 and TRBJ1-2; TRBD1 is a possible D gene (6 bases). CDR1 is LGHNA, CDR2 YSLEER, per germline. V shed 0 bases and J shed 6 bases, with 17 bases lying between them. The CDR3 length is 16 residues. For the CDR3, the DNA is TGCGCCAGCAGCCAAGATGTCGGGACACGGTCCAATGGCTACACCTTC. Its translation is CASSQDVGTRSNGYTF.

This clone was detected only a few times. The chain couples TRBV6-5 to TRBJ2-5, with 10 nucleotides matching TRBD1. V dropped 5 bases and J dropped 5; count of bases not matched to a gene: 8. Germline V gene data show CDR1 as MNHEY and CDR2 as SVGAGI. The CDR3 totals 15 residues. The CDR3: CASSLLTGGAETQYF. The CDR3 DNA follows: TGTGCCAGCAGTCTTCTGACAGGGGGCGCGGAGACCCAGTACTTC.

The chain has TRBV11-1 and TRBJ1-4, with 7 bases that match TRBD1. CDR1 SGHAT and CDR2 FQDESV come from the germline V gene (reference sequence). The CDR3 runs 15 residues. V shed 3 bases, J shed 3 bases, and the junction held 4 bases outside the gene matches. CDR3 nucleotide sequence: TGTGCCAGCAGCTTCGACAGGGCGCCTAATGAAAAACTGTTTTTT. It codes for CASSFDRAPNEKLFF.

For the CDR3, the DNA is TGTGCCAGCAGTTTAGAGAACCGGGTAACTGAAGCTTTCTTT. As protein: CASSLENRVTEAFF. J is TRBJ1-1 and V is TRBV28; D remains ambiguous. The germline CDR1 and CDR2 sequences are MDHEN and SYDVKM. The CDR3 is made up of 14 amino acids. Trimming pared 2 bases from V and 5 bases from J, leaving 12 bases between.

The rearrangement joins TRBV3-1 (or the pseudogene TRBV3-2) to TRBJ2-7; 9 bases match TRBD1. Germline V gene data show CDR1 as LGHDT and CDR2 as YNNKEL (reference sequence). Germline trimming cut 4 bases from V and 7 bases from J; bases unmatched to any gene: 8. The CDR3 is 14 amino acids. The CDR3 here is CASSRGQGIGEQYF. In DNA form, the CDR3 reads TGTGCCAGCAGCCGAGGACAGGGGATTGGAGAGCAGTACTTC.

The rearrangement uses TRBV30 and TRBJ2-7, with D perhaps assigned TRBD1 or TRBD2 (5 bases each). The CDR3 has 14 amino acids. Germline CDR1 is GTSNPN and CDR2 is SVGIG (reference sequence). Deletions cut 3 bases from V and 4 bases from J, with 16 bases between. The CDR3 is CAWSRDGRGYEQYF. The CDR3 bases are TGTGCCTGGAGCAGGGACGGAAGGGGATACGAGCAGTACTTC.